A selection of T cell receptor beta chains follows, all from one sample in a study of CD8 T cells in Susac syndrome. TCRdb reprocessed the immunoSEQ multiplex PCR reads with MiXCR, giving one entry per CDR3 protein. Of 150,000 to 200,000 distinct CDR3 sequences in the sample, about 94% were seen once. The sample was CD4+ T cells from PBMCs. The receptor source for this set is a human donor in good health. Both conserved end residues are part of each CDR3. A D gene is named only where the DNA matches it firmly. Size is omitted from some rows. Given values are once, few, many or a class for expanded clones.

>TRBJ1-6|TRBV7-2|TRBD1|.|15
CASSFLDRGDSPLHF
TGTGCCAGCAGCTTCTTGGACAGGGGAGATTCACCCCTCCACTTT
>TRBJ2-5|TRBV18|TRBD2|.|15
CASSESGTSQETQYF
TGTGCCAGCTCAGAGTCCGGGACTAGTCAAGAGACCCAGTACTTC
>TRBJ2-7|TRBV4-1|TRBD1|.|14
CASSQRDRGGEQYF
TGCGCCAGCAGCCAACGGGACAGGGGAGGCGAGCAGTACTTC
>TRBJ1-6|TRBV14|.|.|12
CASGTARSPLHF
TGTGCCAGCGGGACGGCGCGGTCACCCCTCCACTTT
>TRBJ1-1|TRBV19|TRBD1|.|14
CASSIGDRETEAFF
TGTGCCAGTAGTATAGGCGACAGGGAGACTGAAGCTTTCTTT
>TRBJ2-1|TRBV24-1|.|.|14
CATSDPRGGNEQFF
TGTGCCACCAGTGATCCTAGGGGGGGCAATGAGCAGTTCTTC
>TRBJ1-5|TRBV5-1|.|.|14
CASSSGSGNQPQHF
TGCGCCAGCAGCTCGGGGAGCGGCAATCAGCCCCAGCATTTT
>TRBJ1-4|TRBV20-1|.|.|12
CSIGEGSEKLFF
TGCAGTATTGGGGAGGGAAGTGAAAAACTGTTTTTT
>TRBJ2-3|TRBV5-1|TRBD2|.|13
CASSLARAGELYF
TGCGCCAGCAGCTTGGCCCGCGCGGGGGAATTGTATTTT
>TRBJ2-2|TRBV9|TRBD2|.|16
CASRTSGDPGTGELFF
TGTGCCAGCAGGACTAGCGGGGACCCAGGGACCGGGGAGCTGTTTTTT
>TRBJ1-5|TRBV12-3/TRBV12-4|TRBD1|.|12
CASSPGQGWVHF
TGTGCCAGCAGTCCAGGACAGGGCTGGGTGCATTTT
>TRBJ1-2|TRBV9|.|.|13
CASSDPDRYGYTF
TGTGCCAGCAGCGACCCCGACAGATATGGCTACACCTTC
>TRBJ2-5|TRBV27|.|.|11
CASTQDKTQYF
TGTGCCAGCACCCAAGATAAGACCCAGTACTTC
>TRBJ2-2|TRBV29-1|.|.|13
CSVVELAGGELFF
TGCAGCGTTGTGGAGCTAGCTGGCGGGGAGCTGTTTTTT
>TRBJ1-2|TRBV29-1|.|.|12
CSVRTGNYGYTF
TGCAGCGTACGGACGGGTAACTATGGCTACACCTTC
>TRBJ2-7|TRBV5-1|TRBD2|.|16
CASSPAGLAETYEQYF
TGCGCCAGCAGCCCTGCGGGACTAGCGGAAACCTACGAGCAGTACTTC
>TRBJ2-4|TRBV27|.|.|14
CASNPRGAKNIQYF
TGTGCCAGCAACCCCCGCGGGGCCAAAAACATTCAGTACTTC
>TRBJ2-7|TRBV9|.|once|14
CASSVGPTSYEQYF
TGTGCCAGCAGCGTGGGCCCGACTTCCTACGAGCAGTACTTC
>TRBJ1-2|TRBV24-1|.|.|13
CATSGEENYGYTF
TGTGCCACCAGTGGCGAGGAGAACTATGGCTACACCTTC
>TRBJ1-4|TRBV29-1|.|.|16
CSVQEGKFSTNEKLFF
TGCAGCGTTCAAGAGGGGAAGTTTTCAACTAATGAAAAACTGTTTTTT
>TRBJ2-3|TRBV12-5|TRBD1|.|14
CASGPGQGADTQYF
TGTGCTAGTGGTCCGGGACAGGGCGCCGATACGCAGTATTTT
>TRBJ2-2|TRBV28|TRBD1|.|13
CASRGQVTGELFF
TGTGCCAGCCGAGGACAGGTCACCGGGGAGCTGTTTTTT
>TRBJ2-7|TRBV5-6|.|.|14
CASSGTYSAYEQYF
TGTGCCAGCAGTGGGACGTATTCAGCGTACGAGCAGTACTTC
>TRBJ1-6|TRBV28|TRBD1|once|17
CASSSPAGTGINSPLHF
TGTGCCAGCAGTTCCCCCGCCGGGACAGGGATTAATTCACCCCTCCACTTT
>TRBJ1-2|TRBV27|.|.|14
CASSPIDRIYGYTF
TGTGCCAGCAGTCCCATAGACAGGATCTATGGCTACACCTTC
>TRBJ2-3|TRBV12-3/TRBV12-4|.|.|12
CASTGREDTQYF
TGTGCCAGCACAGGGCGAGAAGATACGCAGTATTTT
>TRBJ1-6|TRBV23-1|TRBD1|.|18
CASSHSPSGTGGHSPLHF
TGCGCCAGCAGTCATTCCCCGTCCGGGACAGGGGGCCATTCACCCCTCCACTTT
>TRBJ2-1|TRBV28|TRBD2|.|16
CASSHIAGGQVNEQFF
TGTGCCAGCAGTCACATAGCGGGGGGGCAAGTGAATGAGCAGTTCTTC